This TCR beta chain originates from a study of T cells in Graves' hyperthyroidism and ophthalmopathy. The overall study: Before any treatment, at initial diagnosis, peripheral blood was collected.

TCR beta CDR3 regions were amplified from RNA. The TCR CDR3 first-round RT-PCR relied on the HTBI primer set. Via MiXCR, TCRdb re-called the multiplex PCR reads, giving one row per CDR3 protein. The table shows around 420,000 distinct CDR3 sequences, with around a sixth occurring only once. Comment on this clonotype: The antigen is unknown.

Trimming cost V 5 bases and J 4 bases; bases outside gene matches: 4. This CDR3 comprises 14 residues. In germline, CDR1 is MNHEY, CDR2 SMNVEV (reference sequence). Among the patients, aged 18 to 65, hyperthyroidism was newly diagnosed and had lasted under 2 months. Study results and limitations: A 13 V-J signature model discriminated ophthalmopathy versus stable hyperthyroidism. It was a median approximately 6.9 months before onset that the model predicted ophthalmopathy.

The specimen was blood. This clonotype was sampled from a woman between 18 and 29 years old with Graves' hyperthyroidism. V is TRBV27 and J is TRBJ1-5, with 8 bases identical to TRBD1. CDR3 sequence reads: CASSKRTGNQPQHF. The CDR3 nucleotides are TGTGCCAGCAGTAAAAGGACAGGGAATCAGCCCCAGCATTTT.